The clone carrying this T cell receptor beta chain appeared a single time. What it recognizes is unknown. The record originates from a study of T cell clones after liver transplantation. Background on the study: A pre-transplant mixed lymphocyte reaction with TCRbeta sequencing defined graft-donor-reactive clones followed in post-transplant blood. Third-party-reactive TCRbeta sequences from pre-transplant mixed lymphocyte reactions served as antigen-independent comparators.

Regarding the study as a whole: Low donor cell numbers restricted donor-reactive repertoire measurement in a couple of subjects.

With 4 bases removed from V and 0 bases from J, the gap between germline ends came to 0 bases. Germline V gene data show CDR1 as DFQATT and CDR2 as SNEGSKA (reference sequence). The CDR3 totals 11 residues. Profiled with immunoSEQ multiplex PCR; TCRdb holds only in-frame clones, not every one. The data contain about 74,000 clones, 75% to 85% of them seen just once; the ten biggest clones take up about 0.6%. This chain joins TRBV20-1 and TRBJ2-2; D is undetermined. The source material was CD4+ T cells from blood, sampled before liver transplant. The origin of this receptor is a human donor who received a liver transplant. In DNA, the CDR3 is TGCAGTGCTACGAACACCGGGGAGCTGTTTTTT. This codes for CSATNTGELFF.